This entry features one T cell receptor (beta chain) sequence. The V gene lost 4 bases and the J gene lost 2 bases, with 12 bases spanning the gap. CDR1 SGHNT and CDR2 YYREEE come from the germline V gene (reference sequence). The CDR3 contains 14 residues. The data belong to a study of shared clonotypes between healthy human individuals. Only in-frame clones appear in the TCRdb table, and some are missing; sequencing was by immunoSEQ multiplex PCR. The data hold millions of clones, with around nine tenths observed a single time. The sample consisted of naive CD4+ T cells sorted from blood. The subset is: CD45RA+ positively selected. This chain uses TRBV5-4 with TRBJ2-5, with D possibly being TRBD1 or TRBD2 (5 bases each). The TCR was taken from a man aged 18 to 30 in good health. The CDR3 reads CASSPRGTQETQYF. CDR3 bases: TGTGCCAGCAGCCCCCGGGGCACGCAAGAGACCCAGTACTTC.